This T cell receptor beta chain emerged from a study of T-cell memory formation after mild COVID-19. Regarding the study as a whole: Cross-reactive memory apparently joined, as some responding clones appeared in pre-infection memory.

TCRdb processed the 5' RACE reads anew with MiXCR; each CDR3 protein has one entry. The sample lists about 300,000 distinct CDR3 sequences, roughly 19% seen once, with around 21% in the top ten. From germline, CDR1 is SQVTM and CDR2 ANQGSEA. The CDR3 consists of 14 residues. V gave up 7 bases and J gave up 3 bases, with 17 bases separating them. A few counts support this clonotype. Its antigen is unidentified. The chain carries TRBV29-1 and TRBJ2-3, with unresolved D. The sample consisted of PBMCs or a T cell subset sorted from them (not recorded which). The TCR originated in a young man who had mild COVID-19 (a few samples of this study predate the infection). Cell type and time point are not known. Written as DNA, the CDR3 is TGCAGCGCGGAGCCCCAGGTCGGTACAGATACGCAGTATTTT. It is translated as CSAEPQVGTDTQYF.